Presented here are 4 T cell receptor beta chains from one specimen sequenced in a study of CXCR3-negative and CXCR3-positive naive CD8 T cells. Findings and caveats of the study: The study found more hydrophobic TRB CDR3s in CXCR3-positive naive cells than in CXCR3-negative naive cells.

The method, 5' RACE with UMI labels, was used to prepare the TRB cDNA libraries. TCRdb reworked the 5' RACE reads into one entry per CDR3 protein, no DNA. In all, the sample yields thousands of distinct CDR3 sequences. For these TCRs, the target antigens are not known. Specimen: naive CXCR3+ CD8+ T cells from blood. Subset denoted: CD45RO-CCR7+CD27+CD95- naive CD8+ T cells expressing CXCR3 (TNR3+). Receptors originate from a human donor in good health. Some clones in this sample may be carry-over from other donors' samples.

The gene calls are TRBV11-2 and TRBJ2-1; TCRdb's D call of TRBD2 is untestable without DNA. Per the germline V gene, CDR1 is SGHAT and CDR2 is FQNNGV. This CDR3 spans 16 amino acids. The CDR3 here is CASSPGLAGDNNEQFF.

The chain carries TRBV29-1 and TRBJ2-1. Germline V gene data show CDR1 as SQVTM and CDR2 as ANQGSEA. The CDR3 loop spans 14 amino acids. CDR3: CSVEARYSYNEQFF.

This clonotype registers medium-sized (0.01 to 0.1%) by frequency. The rearrangement joins TRBV23-1 to TRBJ2-2. TRBV23-1 is reported as an ORF; its role is uncertain. The CDR3 has 13 amino acids. The CDR3 spells CASLPTGTGELFF.

The chain uses TRBV11-2 and TRBJ2-5; TCRdb indicates TRBD2, and absent DNA this call remains unverified. Germline CDR1 reads SGHAT; CDR2 reads FQNNGV. This CDR3 contains 15 residues. The CDR3 reads CASSYPGLGGETQYF.